Listed below are T cell receptor beta chains from one sample, sequenced in a study of chemoradiotherapy in HPV16-positive cancers. Sequencing used immunoSEQ multiplex PCR; TCRdb keeps in-frame clones, though not all of them. There are tens of thousands of clones in the sample; 93% occur only once, and 18% lies in the top ten. This specimen consisted of blood, obtained from a patient who underwent chemoradiotherapy. The source of these receptors is a human donor with HPV-associated anogenital cancer. Each CDR3 is given with its conserved first and last residue. The order of the fields is clone size, D gene, V gene, J gene, CDR3 DNA, CDR3 protein. A D gene is named only where the DNA matches it firmly. Size values are once, few and many counts, or a class for expanded clones, and some rows have none.

>NA|TRBD1|TRBV6-1|TRBJ2-7
TGTGCCAGCAGTGAAGGGACAGGGGGCTTCTACGAGCAGTACTTC
CASSEGTGGFYEQYF
>NA|NA|TRBV6-5|TRBJ1-1
TGTGCCAGCAGTGGGGGAGTAGGGTACACTGAAGCTTTCTTT
CASSGGVGYTEAFF
>NA|NA|TRBV29-1|TRBJ2-3
TGCAGCGTTGAAAGCGTTTCAGATACGCAGTATTTT
CSVESVSDTQYF
>NA|TRBD1|TRBV6-1|TRBJ2-3
TGTGCCAGCAGTGAAGGGTCAGGGGGCGTTGATACGCAGTATTTT
CASSEGSGGVDTQYF
>few|NA|TRBV13|TRBJ2-5
TGTGCCAGCAGCAAATACAGTGGGAAGACCCAGTACTTC
CASSKYSGKTQYF
>NA|NA|TRBV6-7|TRBJ1-1
TGTGCCAGCATCACCTTACCGGGACCGCCCGATGAAGCTTTCTTT
CASITLPGPPDEAFF
>NA|NA|TRBV28|TRBJ2-7
TGTGCCAGCAGTTCGGTCAGGGACGAGCAGTACTTC
CASSSVRDEQYF
>NA|NA|TRBV9|TRBJ1-6
TGTGCCAGCAGCGTAAACAGGGATTCACCCCTCCACTTT
CASSVNRDSPLHF
>once|NA|TRBV10-3|TRBJ1-5
TGTGCCATCAGTGAGTCCTCAGGGCCCAAGGTCTCTCAGCCCCAGCATTTT
CAISESSGPKVSQPQHF
>NA|NA|TRBV19|TRBJ1-3
TGTGCCAGTACGCGAGGAAAGAGTGAAAACACCATATATTTT
CASTRGKSENTIYF
>NA|NA|TRBV25-1|TRBJ1-3
TGTGCCAGCACGACAGGTCGTCCTGGAAACACCATATATTTT
CASTTGRPGNTIYF
>NA|TRBD1|TRBV4-2|TRBJ1-1
TGTGCCAGCAGCCAGTCCGGGACAGGGAACACTGAAGCTTTCTTT
CASSQSGTGNTEAFF
>NA|NA|TRBV7-2|TRBJ1-6
TGTGCCAGCAGCCTACAGGGCACGGCTAATTCACCCCTCCACTTT
CASSLQGTANSPLHF
>NA|TRBD2|TRBV4-2|TRBJ2-3
TGTGCCAGCAGCAGAGCTAGCGGACTTTCGACAGATACGCAGTATTTT
CASSRASGLSTDTQYF
>NA|TRBD1|TRBV2|TRBJ1-2
TGTGCCAGCAGAGCTGACAGGGGGCAAGGCTACACCTTC
CASRADRGQGYTF
>NA|NA|TRBV7-9|TRBJ2-2
TGTGCCAGCAGCTCGCCAGACGGGAACACCGGGGAGCTGTTTTTT
CASSSPDGNTGELFF
>once|NA|TRBV7-9|TRBJ2-5
TGTGCCAGCAGCCAGGACTACAAAGAGACCCAGTACTTC
CASSQDYKETQYF
>NA|NA|TRBV29-1|TRBJ1-2
TGCAGCGCCCAGGGGCAGGGAAGTAGTTATGGCTACACCTTC
CSAQGQGSSYGYTF
>NA|NA|TRBV19|TRBJ1-1
TGTGCCACATGGACGGGCTTGAACACTGAAGCTTTCTTT
CATWTGLNTEAFF
>NA|NA|TRBV11-1|TRBJ1-2
TGTGCCAGCAGCTTAGGGACTAACTATGGCTACACCTTC
CASSLGTNYGYTF
>NA|NA|TRBV9|TRBJ1-2
TGTGCCAGCAGCTTACAGGGAAACTATGGCTACACCTTC
CASSLQGNYGYTF
>NA|TRBD2|TRBV4-3|TRBJ2-3
TGCGCCAGCAGCCAATACAGCGGGGGCGGTGAGGCAGATACGCAGTATTTT
CASSQYSGGGEADTQYF
>NA|TRBD1|TRBV5-6|TRBJ2-7
TGTGCCAGCAGCCCTACAGGGGCACCCAAGCAGTACTTC
CASSPTGAPKQYF
>NA|TRBD1|TRBV18|TRBJ1-5
TGTGCCAGCTCACCACCGGGACAGGGAACTCAGCCCCAGCATTTT
CASSPPGQGTQPQHF
>NA|NA|TRBV6-5|TRBJ1-1
TGTGCCAGCAGTTACTCGATTAACACTGAAGCTTTCTTT
CASSYSINTEAFF
>NA|TRBD2|TRBV19|TRBJ2-7
TGTGCCAGTAGTATAGGAGTACGGGCGGGAGGCGAGCAGTACTTC
CASSIGVRAGGEQYF
>NA|NA|TRBV7-9|TRBJ2-3
TGTGCCAGCAGCTTTCCAGATACGCAGTATTTT
CASSFPDTQYF
>NA|NA|TRBV10-3|TRBJ2-7
TGTGCCATCAGTGGACTAGACAGCTACGAGCAGTACTTC
CAISGLDSYEQYF
>NA|TRBD1|TRBV5-6|TRBJ1-2
TGTGCCAGCAGCCTGGACAGGGGTCGAGGCTACACCTTC
CASSLDRGRGYTF
>NA|NA|TRBV9|TRBJ1-5
TGTGCCAGCAGCGAGGGGGATAGCAATCAGCCCCAGCATTTT
CASSEGDSNQPQHF
>NA|TRBD2|TRBV14|TRBJ2-1
TGTGCCAGCAGCCTATTAGCGGGATCCGGAAATGAGCAGTTCTTC
CASSLLAGSGNEQFF
>NA|NA|TRBV7-9|TRBJ1-1
TGTGCCAGCAGCTTTGGGGCGCCGGTGACAAGAAGCTCTGAAGCTTTCTTT
CASSFGAPVTRSSEAFF
>NA|TRBD2|TRBV2|TRBJ2-1
TGTGCCAGCAGCAGGGGGACGCTAGCGGGACGCCTTGAGCAGTTCTTC
CASSRGTLAGRLEQFF
>NA|NA|TRBV27|TRBJ1-6
TGTGCCAGCAGTTTAGAGGGAAATAATTCACCCCTCCACTTT
CASSLEGNNSPLHF
>NA|NA|TRBV5-6|TRBJ2-7
TGTGCCAGCAGCTTCGTCGACAACTACGAGCAGTACTTC
CASSFVDNYEQYF
>NA|TRBD1|TRBV28|TRBJ1-2
TGTGCCATATCCGACAGGGTTGCCTATGGCTACACCTTC
CAISDRVAYGYTF
>NA|NA|TRBV2|TRBJ2-7
TGTGCCAGCAGTGAATTTTACGAGCAGTACTTC
CASSEFYEQYF
>NA|NA|TRBV5-5|TRBJ1-1
TGTGCCAGCAGCATCGGGACGGGGAACACTGAAGCTTTCTTT
CASSIGTGNTEAFF
>NA|TRBD2|TRBV5-4|TRBJ2-5
TGTGCCAGCAGCTCCCCCCCTGGCGCGGGGGAGCGACAAGAGACCCAGTACTTC
CASSSPPGAGERQETQYF
>NA|NA|TRBV21-1|TRBJ2-7
TGTGCCAGCAGCAAAGCCATACCGGGACAGGCCTCCTACGAGCAGTACTTC
CASSKAIPGQASYEQYF
>once|NA|TRBV7-2|TRBJ2-3
TGTGCCAGCAGCTCCCAGATCCCGGATACGCAGTATTTT
CASSSQIPDTQYF